Each of the 4 T cell receptor beta chains below was sequenced from the same sample in a study of blood T cell repertoires in COVID-19. This table comes from immunoSEQ multiplex PCR, and its TCRdb copy is limited to in-frame clones, with some not included. In the table there are roughly 150,000 clones, approximately 84% of which are singletons. Specimen: peripheral blood. All receptors derive from a woman at least 80 years old with COVID-19, enrolled during active disease.

V usage is TRBV6-5 and J usage is TRBJ2-1; D possibly corresponds to TRBD1 (5 bases). Deletions cut 6 bases from V and 7 bases from J, with 13 bases between. This CDR3 region has 13 residues. Per the germline V gene, CDR1 is MNHEY and CDR2 is SVGAGI. CDR3 nucleotides: TGTGCCAGCAGCATAATGACAGATAATGAGCAGTTCTTC. Its protein product is CASSIMTDNEQFF.

The chain is built from TRBV18 and TRBJ2-5, with a possible D match to TRBD2 (5 bases). V lost 1 base to trimming and J lost 0 bases, with 12 bases between them. This CDR3 has 16 amino acids. CDR1 is KGHSH and CDR2 is LQKENI in the germline V gene. The DNA of the CDR3 is TGTGCCAGCTCACCACTTGGAGGAAAGTACCAAGAGACCCAGTACTTC. Translating gives CASSPLGGKYQETQYF.

This sequence joins TRBV7-2 and TRBJ2-7; D unclear. CDR1 is SGHTA and CDR2 is FQGNSA in the germline V gene. V lost 3 bases and J 1 base, leaving 4 bases between the germline ends. The CDR3 sequence is 12 residues long. The DNA of the CDR3 is TGTGCCAGCAGCTTCCAGTCCTACGAGCAGTACTTC. Amino acid sequence: CASSFQSYEQYF.

The rearrangement uses TRBV9 and TRBJ2-3; a possible D gene is TRBD2 (6 bases). The CDR3 sequence is 14 residues long. Per the germline V gene, CDR1 is SGDLS and CDR2 is YYNGEE. V lost 5 bases and J 0 bases, leaving 10 bases between the germline ends. CDR3 sequence reads: CASRGGYSTDTQYF. In nucleotides, the CDR3 is TGTGCCAGCAGGGGGGGTTATAGCACAGATACGCAGTATTTT.